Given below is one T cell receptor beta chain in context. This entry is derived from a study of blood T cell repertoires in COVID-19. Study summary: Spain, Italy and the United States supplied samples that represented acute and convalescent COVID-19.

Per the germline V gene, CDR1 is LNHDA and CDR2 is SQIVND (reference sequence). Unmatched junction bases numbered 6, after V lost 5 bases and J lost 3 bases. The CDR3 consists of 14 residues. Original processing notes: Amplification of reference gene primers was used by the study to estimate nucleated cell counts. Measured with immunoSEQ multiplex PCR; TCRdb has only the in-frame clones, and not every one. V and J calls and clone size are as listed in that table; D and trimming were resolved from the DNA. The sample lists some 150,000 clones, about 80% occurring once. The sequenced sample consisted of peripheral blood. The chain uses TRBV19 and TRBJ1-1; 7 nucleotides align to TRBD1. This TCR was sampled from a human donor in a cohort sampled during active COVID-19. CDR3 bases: TGTGCCAGTAGTTGGTATGACAGGGACACTGAAGCTTTCTTT. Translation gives CASSWYDRDTEAFF. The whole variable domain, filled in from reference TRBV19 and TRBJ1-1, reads DGGITQSPKYLFRKEGQNVTLSCEQNLNHDAMYWYRQDPGQGLRLIYYSQIVNDFQKGDIAEGYSVSREKKESFPLTVTSAQKNPTAFYLCASSWYDRDTEAFFGQGTRLTVV.